The clone carrying this T cell receptor (beta chain) was seen more than once but under ten times. Its antigen is unknown. These data are taken from a study of blood T cells in healthy people across ages. Across the whole study: The capture of about one barcoded beta molecule per two T cells was achieved by template switching.

General observations from the study: Naive CD4+ cells and diversity were both higher in long-lived donors than in aged donors.

V shed 5 bases and J 2 bases; nucleotides not matched to a gene: 6. The germline V gene encodes CDR1 GTSNPN and CDR2 SVGIG (reference sequence). The CDR3 has 13 amino acids. Primers used in a second PCR of roughly 6 to 12 cycles were a sample-barcoded 5' primer and a J-beta primer mix. A template-switch adaptor that had 12 random nucleotides put a tag on each cDNA molecule. In TCRdb, the 5' RACE reads were re-called with MiXCR into one record per CDR3 protein. The repertoire consists of fewer than 900,000 distinct CDR3 sequences, with roughly 50% occurring once and the leading ten covering 30% to 40%.

The sample taken for sequencing was blood. This clonotype was sampled from a woman aged 55-70 years in good health. The chain combines TRBV30 with TRBJ2-7; 7 positions agree with TRBD1. The CDR3 loop reads CAWGPGTAYEQYF. The DNA of the CDR3 is TGTGCCTGGGGCCCCGGGACAGCCTACGAGCAGTACTTC.